The 32 T cell receptor beta chains presented below share a single source sample, sequenced in a study of monozygotic twins with inflammatory bowel disease. TCRdb reworked the 5' RACE reads into one entry per CDR3 protein, no DNA. The sample includes 210,000 or so distinct CDR3 sequences. The sequenced sample consisted of blood. Receptors originate from a human donor with ulcerative colitis or Crohn's disease, or a healthy co-twin of an affected twin (not recorded which).

The V and J genes are TRBV6-5 and TRBJ2-3; with no DNA, the TCRdb D assignment of TRBD1 cannot be verified. The CDR3 loop spans 16 amino acids. The germline V gene encodes CDR1 MNHEY and CDR2 SVGAGI. The chain's CDR3 is CASSYGGQKSTDTQYF.

The chain links TRBV12-3 or TRBV12-4 to TRBJ2-4; TCRdb outputs TRBD1, but without DNA this stays unchecked. This CDR3 region has 16 residues. CDR3 residues: CASSPGTDLAKNIQYF.

This chain joins TRBV11-1 and TRBJ2-3; TCRdb lists TRBD2, though no DNA is available to test this call. Germline CDR1 SGHAT, CDR2 FQDESV (reference sequence). This CDR3 has 18 amino acids. The CDR3 loop is CASSLRAGGFGGTDTQYF.

The chain joins TRBV5-6 to TRBJ2-7. This CDR3 has 14 amino acids. CDR1 is SGHDT, CDR2 YYEEEE, per germline. The chain's CDR3 is CASSLGHGRYEQYF.

The V gene is TRBV24-1, the J gene TRBJ2-1; no DNA is available, so the TRBD1 call from TCRdb remains unchecked. This CDR3 has 18 amino acids. The germline V gene has CDR1 KGHDR and CDR2 SFDVKD. The CDR3 loop reads CATSAPPGALSSYNEQFF.

The CDR3 loop reads CASSLRGGQIPEAFF. V and J are TRBV5-1 and TRBJ1-1; the D gene TCRdb calls, TRBD1, cannot be checked with no DNA. This CDR3 has 15 amino acids. The germline gives CDR1 SGHRS, CDR2 YFSETQ.

The chain employs TRBV12-3 or TRBV12-4 and TRBJ2-3; TCRdb selects TRBD2, and the lack of DNA leaves this call unchecked. The CDR3 covers 18 residues. CDR3 protein: CASSRGLAGAERTDTQYF.

CDR3 sequence reads: CSVRQGVNTGELFF. The chain carries TRBV29-1 and TRBJ2-2; the TCRdb call, TRBD1, lacks DNA for checking. The CDR3 contains 14 residues. CDR1 is SQVTM, CDR2 ANQGSEA, per germline.

CDR3 region: CAISEQGVGYGYTF. This chain connects TRBV10-3 to TRBJ1-2; the TCRdb call, TRBD1, lacks DNA for checking. Germline-derived CDR1 and CDR2 are ENHRY and SYGVKD. The CDR3 contains 14 residues.

This sequence joins TRBV3-1 and TRBJ1-1; TCRdb's D call of TRBD1 is untestable without DNA. In germline, CDR1 is LGHDT, CDR2 YNNKEL (reference sequence). The CDR3 is 14 residues long. The CDR3 loop reads CASSPDRAGTEAFF.

The chain combines TRBV4-3 with TRBJ2-2. The CDR3 loop spans 13 amino acids. Germline CDR1 LGHNA, CDR2 YSLEER. CDR3: CASSQAVPGELFF.

The chain carries TRBV6-5 and TRBJ1-1; the D call from TCRdb, TRBD1, cannot be confirmed without DNA. Looked up from germline, CDR1 is MNHEY and CDR2 is SVGAGI. CDR3 length: 14 residues. The CDR3 loop reads CASSTTGLNTEAFF.

The chain joins TRBV20-1 to TRBJ2-5; the TCRdb call, TRBD2, lacks DNA for checking. The CDR3 has 17 amino acids. CDR1 is DFQATT and CDR2 is SNEGSKA in the germline V gene (reference sequence). The CDR3 protein is CSARDYSSEGVGETQYF.

V gene TRBV5-1 combines with J gene TRBJ1-1; TCRdb names TRBD1, which stays unverified in the absence of DNA. Per the germline V gene, CDR1 is SGHRS and CDR2 is YFSETQ. The CDR3 sequence is 14 residues long. The CDR3 here is CASSSLDINTEAFF. Based on the CDR3 plus reference TRBV5-1 and TRBJ1-1, the full variable domain is KAGVTQTPRYLIKTRGQQVTLSCSPISGHRSVSWYQQTPGQGLQFLFEYFSETQRNKGNFPGRFSGRQFSNSRSEMNVSTLELGDSALYLCASSSLDINTEAFFGQGTRLTVV.

The rearrangement links TRBV12-3 or TRBV12-4 to TRBJ2-6. This CDR3 comprises 15 residues. This CDR3 is CASSLRADWANVLTF.

The chain couples TRBV4-2 to TRBJ2-3; absent DNA, TCRdb's TRBD1 call cannot be checked. Germline-derived CDR1 and CDR2 are LGHNA and YNFKEQ. The CDR3 length is 19 residues. The CDR3: CASSQFGAGTGPWTDTQYF.

The chain uses TRBV27 and TRBJ2-7; TCRdb proposes TRBD1, but this gene call is untestable without DNA. The CDR3 has 16 residues. In germline, CDR1 is MNHEY, CDR2 SMNVEV (reference sequence). CDR3 sequence: CASSPYNPASSYEQYF.

The J gene is TRBJ1-2, the V gene TRBV7-2; TCRdb selects TRBD1, and the lack of DNA leaves this call unchecked. The CDR3 has 16 amino acids. Germline CDR1 is SGHTA and CDR2 is FQGNSA. This CDR3 is CASSYSTGGALYGYTF.

The gene calls are TRBV7-2 and TRBJ2-3; TCRdb selects TRBD2, and the lack of DNA leaves this call unchecked. The CDR3 totals 14 residues. Germline V gives CDR1 SGHTA, CDR2 FQGNSA. The CDR3 spells CASSLSGGSDTQYF.

This rearrangement joins TRBV20-1 to TRBJ2-1; TCRdb picks TRBD2, but there is no DNA to check that call. Germline V gene data show CDR1 as DFQATT and CDR2 as SNEGSKA (reference sequence). The CDR3 contains 16 residues. The CDR3 loop reads CSARWGLAGGDNEQFF.

The chain joins TRBV5-4 to TRBJ1-2; TCRdb's D gene call, TRBD1, goes unchecked for lack of DNA. Germline CDR1 is SGHNT and CDR2 is YYREEE (reference sequence). The CDR3 totals 15 residues. CDR3 region: CASSSGTGGVGGYTF.

This chain uses TRBV4-1 with TRBJ1-1; TCRdb indicates TRBD1, and absent DNA this call remains unverified. Germline values: CDR1 MGHRA, CDR2 YSYEKL. The CDR3 loop spans 15 amino acids. The CDR3 reads CASSQGLDRATEAFF.

V is TRBV7-2 and J is TRBJ1-1. The CDR3 covers 15 residues. CDR1 is SGHTA, CDR2 FQGNSA, per germline. The CDR3 protein is CASSPIGSGNTEAFF.

The rearrangement joins TRBV18 to TRBJ2-7; TCRdb's D call of TRBD2 is untestable without DNA. CDR1 KGHSH and CDR2 LQKENI come from the germline V gene. This CDR3 contains 15 residues. CDR3 sequence: CASPILAGRIYEQYF.

The CDR3 sequence: CASSPGRGLYNSPLHF. The V gene is TRBV4-1, the J gene TRBJ1-6. Germline lookup yields CDR1 MGHRA and CDR2 YSYEKL. The CDR3 totals 16 residues.

The chain combines TRBV5-1 with TRBJ2-3. The CDR3 has 15 amino acids. Germline assignment: CDR1 SGHRS and CDR2 YFSETQ. The CDR3 is CASSPDGSSTDTQYF.

The CDR3 sequence: CASSLGPVQETQYF. The chain uses TRBV5-1 and TRBJ2-5; the TCRdb call, TRBD2, lacks DNA for checking. The germline V gene encodes CDR1 SGHRS and CDR2 YFSETQ. The CDR3 contains 14 residues. Complete variable domain (other parts from reference TRBV5-1 and TRBJ2-5): KAGVTQTPRYLIKTRGQQVTLSCSPISGHRSVSWYQQTPGQGLQFLFEYFSETQRNKGNFPGRFSGRQFSNSRSEMNVSTLELGDSALYLCASSLGPVQETQYFGPGTRLLVL.

This chain connects TRBV4-3 to TRBJ1-4; no DNA is available, so the TRBD1 call from TCRdb remains unchecked. This CDR3 has 15 residues. Germline lookup yields CDR1 LGHNA and CDR2 YSLEER. The CDR3 sequence: CASSQEYRGVEKLFF.

The V gene is TRBV6-5, the J gene TRBJ2-3; with no DNA, the TCRdb D assignment of TRBD2 cannot be verified. This CDR3 comprises 12 residues. Germline values: CDR1 MNHEY, CDR2 SVGAGI. The CDR3: CASWDLTDTQYF.

The chain employs TRBV18 and TRBJ1-3. This CDR3 has 13 residues. The V gene's germline CDR1 is KGHSH and CDR2 LQKENI. The CDR3 sequence is CASSSGPGNTIYF.

This chain uses TRBV7-2 with TRBJ2-7. Germline CDR1 and CDR2: SGHTA and FQGNSA. The CDR3 sequence is 15 residues long. This chain's CDR3 is CASSLESLSSYEQYF. The full variable domain, rest sourced from reference TRBV7-2 and TRBJ2-7, is GAGVSQSPSNKVTEKGKDVELRCDPISGHTALYWYRQSLGQGLEFLIYFQGNSAPDKSGLPSDRFSAERTGGSVSTLTIQRTQQEDSAVYLCASSLESLSSYEQYFGPGTRLTVT.

The CDR3 loop is CAWSPPLAPSFDNEQFF. The chain couples TRBV30 to TRBJ2-1; checking the TCRdb D call of TRBD2 is not possible without DNA. In germline, CDR1 is GTSNPN, CDR2 SVGIG (reference sequence). The CDR3 spans 17 residues.